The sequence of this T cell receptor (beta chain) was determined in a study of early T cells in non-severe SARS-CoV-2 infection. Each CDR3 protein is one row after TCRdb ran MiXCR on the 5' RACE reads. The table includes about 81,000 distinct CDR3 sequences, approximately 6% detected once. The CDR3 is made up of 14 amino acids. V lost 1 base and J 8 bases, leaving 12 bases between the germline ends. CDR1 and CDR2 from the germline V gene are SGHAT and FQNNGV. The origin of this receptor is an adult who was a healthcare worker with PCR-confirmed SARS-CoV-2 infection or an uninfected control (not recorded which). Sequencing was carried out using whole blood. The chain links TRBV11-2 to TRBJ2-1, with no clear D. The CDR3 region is CASSLGGLGHEQFF. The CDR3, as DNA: TGTGCCAGCAGCTTAGGAGGCTTAGGGCATGAGCAGTTCTTC.